Each of the 27 T cell receptor beta chains below was sequenced from the same sample in a study of blood T cell repertoires in COVID-19. Sequencing used immunoSEQ multiplex PCR; TCRdb keeps in-frame clones, though not all of them. The table records roughly 190,000 clones, around nine tenths of them present only once. Sample: peripheral blood. Receptors originate from a man between 18 and 35 years old with active or convalescent COVID-19.

V usage is TRBV9 and J usage is TRBJ2-1; perhaps TRBD1 as D (7 bases). The germline V and J ends were trimmed by 1 base and 6 bases, with 8 bases remaining between them. CDR3 length: 13 amino acids. Germline V gives CDR1 SGDLS, CDR2 YYNGEE. The CDR3 loop is CASSVQGGNEQFF. For the CDR3, the DNA is TGTGCCAGCAGCGTACAGGGGGGCAATGAGCAGTTCTTC.

V is TRBV19 and J is TRBJ2-3; TRBD2 aligns across 10 bases. Trimming removed 5 bases from V and 7 bases from J; junction bases left unmatched: 9. The CDR3 has 15 amino acids. Germline CDR1 reads LNHDA; CDR2 reads SQIVND (reference sequence). This CDR3 reads CASSLLAGDLNTQYF. In DNA form, the CDR3 reads TGTGCCAGTAGTCTGCTAGCGGGAGATTTAAATACGCAGTATTTT. Together with reference TRBV19 and TRBJ2-3, the CDR3 gives the full variable domain: DGGITQSPKYLFRKEGQNVTLSCEQNLNHDAMYWYRQDPGQGLRLIYYSQIVNDFQKGDIAEGYSVSREKKESFPLTVTSAQKNPTAFYLCASSLLAGDLNTQYFGPGTRLTVL.

This clone was found once. This chain links TRBV6-5 with TRBJ1-1; D ambiguous. The CDR3 is 14 residues long. V lost 0 bases to trimming and J lost 1 base, with 6 bases between them. Germline V gene lookup returns CDR1 MNHEY and CDR2 SVGAGI. The CDR3 DNA reads TGTGCCAGCAGTTACTCATCAGAGAACACTGAAGCTTTCTTT. Protein product: CASSYSSENTEAFF.

V is TRBV4-2 and J is TRBJ2-5, with 8 nucleotides matching TRBD2. This CDR3 comprises 18 residues. The J segment lost 4 bases and the V segment lost 0 bases, leaving 13 bases of the junction unmatched. Germline CDR1 is LGHNA and CDR2 is YNFKEQ. The DNA of the CDR3 is TGTGCCAGCAGCCAAGAGTTCTGGGGAGCGGGAGTTGGAGAGACCCAGTACTTC. It translates to CASSQEFWGAGVGETQYF.

For the CDR3, the DNA is TGTGCCAGCGTGGGACAGTACAATGAGCAGTTCTTC. As protein: CASVGQYNEQFF. V and J are TRBV28 and TRBJ2-1, with 7 bases that match TRBD1. CDR1 and CDR2 from the germline V gene are MDHEN and SYDVKM. The CDR3 length is 12 residues. V lost 8 bases to trimming and J lost 4 bases; unmatched junction nucleotides: 2.

V is TRBV27 and J is TRBJ2-7; 7 bases are shared with TRBD2. The CDR3 covers 13 residues. The germline CDR1 and CDR2 sequences are MNHEY and SMNVEV (reference sequence). Losses at the gene ends were 8 bases for V and 6 bases for J; bases not matched to a gene: 10. The CDR3 region has the DNA TGTGCCAGCCGTCCAGCGGGGCACCTCGAGCAGTACGTC. It yields the protein CASRPAGHLEQYV.

This chain joins TRBV15 and TRBJ2-3; 9 bases are shared with TRBD1. Germline V CDR1 and CDR2: LNHNV, YYDKDF (reference sequence). J lost 4 bases, V lost 0 bases, and 14 bases had no gene match. The CDR3 is made up of 19 amino acids. The CDR3 here is CATSREKGTGTGLPDTQYF. CDR3 nucleotides: TGTGCCACCAGCAGAGAAAAGGGAACCGGGACAGGGCTTCCAGATACGCAGTATTTT.

This chain connects TRBV5-5 to TRBJ2-5; D may be TRBD2 (6 bases). The ends were cut back, 4 bases at V and 5 bases at J, with 6 bases in the middle. The length of the CDR3 is 11 residues. CDR1 SGHKS and CDR2 YYEKEE come from the germline V gene (reference sequence). The CDR3 DNA reads as TGTGCCAGCAGCCGGGGGGAGACCCAGTACTTC. The encoded protein is CASSRGETQYF. The complete variable domain, with remaining parts taken from reference TRBV5-5 and TRBJ2-5, reads DAGVTQSPTHLIKTRGQQVTLRCSPISGHKSVSWYQQVLGQGPQFIFQYYEKEERGRGNFPDRFSARQFPNYSSELNVNALLLGDSALYLCASSRGETQYFGPGTRLLVL.

The chain links TRBV6-4 to TRBJ2-1, with D hard to call. The V end was cut by 4 bases, the J end by 4 bases, with 8 bases between. There are 13 residues in the CDR3. Germline assignment: CDR1 MRHNA and CDR2 SNTAGT. The CDR3 is CASSADMYNEQFF. Written as DNA, the CDR3 is TGTGCCAGCAGTGCCGACATGTACAATGAGCAGTTCTTC.

The chain has TRBV5-1 and TRBJ2-1; 15 nucleotides align to TRBD2. The CDR3 has 14 amino acids. The germline V gene has CDR1 SGHRS and CDR2 YFSETQ. The V segment lost 4 bases and the J segment 10 bases; nucleotides outside the gene matches: 3. For the CDR3, the DNA is TGCGCCAGCAGCCTCGGGACTAGCGGGGGGGAGCAGTTCTTC. This encodes CASSLGTSGGEQFF.

This chain links TRBV6-4 with TRBJ1-4, with D perhaps TRBD1 (5 bases). The CDR3 totals 13 residues. The V and J ends lost 4 bases and 14 bases respectively, with 17 bases between them. CDR1 is MRHNA, CDR2 SNTAGT, per germline. The CDR3: CASSVIMGGTLFF. In DNA form, the CDR3 reads TGTGCCAGCAGTGTTATAATGGGGGGAACCCTGTTTTTT.

The chain has TRBV19 and TRBJ1-3; a possible D gene is TRBD1 (5 bases). Per germline, CDR1 LNHDA and CDR2 SQIVND (reference sequence). The length of the CDR3 is 15 residues. Trimming took 5 bases from V and 1 from J, leaving 12 bases between them. Here the CDR3 DNA reads TGTGCCAGTAGTTGGCAGGGCGATTCTGGAAACACCATATATTTT. Its translation is CASSWQGDSGNTIYF.

This clone was detected only a few times. The chain recombines TRBV2 with TRBJ1-1; D is ambiguous. There are 14 residues in the CDR3. V was clipped by 3 bases and J by 3 bases, with 11 bases between them. CDR1 is SNHLY and CDR2 is FYNNEI in the germline V gene. CDR3 coding DNA: TGTGCCAGCAGTGATTCGAGGGCCTACACTGAAGCTTTCTTT. Translation gives CASSDSRAYTEAFF.

This rearrangement joins TRBV19 to TRBJ2-7; 13 bases align to TRBD2. Per germline, CDR1 LNHDA and CDR2 SQIVND (reference sequence). With V trimmed by 3 bases and J by 2 bases, 1 base remained unmatched. CDR3 length equals 15 residues. The CDR3 sequence: CASSIGTSGTYEQYF. The CDR3 DNA is TGTGCCAGTAGTATTGGGACTAGCGGGACCTACGAGCAGTACTTC.

This chain joins TRBV11-3 and TRBJ2-5; unclear D gene. The CDR3 is made up of 15 amino acids. Germline V lookup: CDR1 SGHNT, CDR2 YENEEA. Trimming shortened V by 4 bases and J by 5 bases, and 17 bases separated the two germline ends. The CDR3: CASSSISTVPETQYF. DNA of the CDR3: TGTGCCAGCAGCTCGATATCTACAGTGCCGGAGACCCAGTACTTC. Drawing the rest from reference TRBV11-3 and TRBJ2-5, the complete variable domain is EAGVVQSPRYKIIEKKQPVAFWCNPISGHNTLYWYLQNLGQGPELLIRYENEEAVDDSQLPKDRFSAERLKGVDSTLKIQPAELGDSAVYLCASSSISTVPETQYFGPGTRLLVL.

The count of this clone is one. The chain is built from TRBV29-1 and TRBJ2-7; no clear D gene. Germline V gene lookup returns CDR1 SQVTM and CDR2 ANQGSEA. The V and J ends lost 3 bases and 5 bases respectively, with 11 bases between them. This CDR3 is built from 12 residues. CDR3 in DNA: TGCAGCGTTGATCCAGGTACCCACGAGCAGTACTTC. It is translated as CSVDPGTHEQYF.

This clone was observed a few times. This chain connects TRBV5-1 to TRBJ1-6; D might be TRBD1 (6 bases). V dropped 2 bases and J dropped 8 bases, with 17 bases sitting between them. The CDR3 runs to 16 residues. Germline assignment: CDR1 SGHRS and CDR2 YFSETQ. The CDR3 protein is CASSFALQGPDSPLHF. Written as DNA, the CDR3 is TGCGCCAGCAGCTTTGCGTTACAGGGACCGGATTCACCCCTCCACTTT. The full variable domain, in which reference TRBV5-1 and TRBJ1-6 provide the parts outside the CDR3, is KAGVTQTPRYLIKTRGQQVTLSCSPISGHRSVSWYQQTPGQGLQFLFEYFSETQRNKGNFPGRFSGRQFSNSRSEMNVSTLELGDSALYLCASSFALQGPDSPLHFGNGTRLTVT.

V is TRBV11-2 and J is TRBJ2-1; 13 bases agree with TRBD2. The CDR3 consists of 19 residues. The V gene end was trimmed by 5 bases and the J gene end by 8 bases; junction bases not matched to a gene: 18. The V gene's germline CDR1 is SGHAT and CDR2 FQNNGV. CDR3 region: CASSTPTSGGAVDDYEQFF. For the CDR3, the DNA is TGTGCCAGCAGCACACCCACTAGCGGGGGGGCCGTCGATGACTATGAGCAGTTCTTC.

CDR3 sequence: CASSAASGGRTDTQYF. CDR3 DNA sequence: TGTGCCAGCAGCGCCGCTAGCGGGGGGCGCACAGATACGCAGTATTTT. The chain carries TRBV7-9 and TRBJ2-3, with 11 bases identical to TRBD2. The CDR3 is made up of 16 amino acids. The J segment lost 1 base and the V segment lost 5 bases, leaving 5 bases of the junction unmatched. In germline, CDR1 is SEHNR, CDR2 FQNEAQ (reference sequence).

This clone was observed once. The chain combines TRBV5-4 with TRBJ1-1; D may be TRBD1 (5 bases). The V gene's germline CDR1 is SGHNT and CDR2 YYREEE (reference sequence). Trimming left V 3 bases short and J 1 base short, with 10 bases between. The CDR3 has 14 amino acids. The CDR3 coding sequence is TGTGCCAGCAGCTACCCAGGGCAGAACACTGAAGCTTTCTTT. Translation: CASSYPGQNTEAFF.

The CDR3 loop is CALGGNTEAFF. CDR3 in DNA: TGTGCCTTGGGCGGGAACACTGAAGCTTTCTTT. V is TRBV30 and J is TRBJ1-1; unclear D gene. Germline assignment: CDR1 GTSNPN and CDR2 SVGIG (reference sequence). This CDR3 is 11 amino acids long. Trimming took 7 bases from V and 1 from J, leaving 7 bases between them. Full variable domain (outside the CDR3, taken from reference TRBV30 and TRBJ1-1): SQTIHQWPATLVQPVGSPLSLECTVEGTSNPNLYWYRQAAGRGLQLLFYSVGIGQISSEVPQNLSASRPQDRQFILSSKKLLLSDSGFYLCALGGNTEAFFGQGTRLTVV.

The chain links TRBV2 to TRBJ1-5; D may be TRBD1 (6 bases). CDR1 SNHLY and CDR2 FYNNEI come from the germline V gene. The CDR3 consists of 14 residues. Trimming pared 3 bases from V and 7 bases from J, leaving 13 bases between. CDR3 loop: CASSDPGAQQPQHF. In DNA form, the CDR3 reads TGTGCCAGCAGTGATCCAGGGGCCCAGCAGCCCCAGCATTTT.

The gene calls are TRBV10-2 and TRBJ2-3, with D uncertain. Looked up from germline, CDR1 is WSHSY and CDR2 is SAAADI. The ends were cut back, 3 bases at V and 8 bases at J, with 12 bases in the middle. This CDR3 region has 13 residues. CDR3 in amino acids: CASSEPLSGTQYF. CDR3 DNA sequence: TGCGCCAGCAGTGAACCCCTCTCCGGTACGCAGTATTTT.

CDR3 loop: CASSFRGSLAAFF. CDR3 DNA: TGTGCCAGCAGTTTTCGGGGGTCTTTGGCTGCTTTCTTT. This sequence joins TRBV28 and TRBJ1-1; TRBD1 is a possible D gene (5 bases). The CDR3 has 13 residues. Trimming cost V 3 bases and J 11 bases, with 16 bases left between them. Looked up from germline, CDR1 is MDHEN and CDR2 is SYDVKM.

The chain recombines TRBV7-9 with TRBJ1-1, with D maybe TRBD1 (5 bases). CDR3 size: 16 residues. Germline CDR1 is SEHNR and CDR2 is FQNEAQ (reference sequence). Trimming took 2 bases from V and 2 from J, leaving 15 bases between them. The CDR3 protein is CASSLWGRGGNTEAFF. CDR3 DNA: TGTGCCAGCAGCTTATGGGGGAGGGGAGGAAACACTGAAGCTTTCTTT.

The chain is built from TRBV7-2 and TRBJ1-1; tentatively, D is TRBD1 (6 bases). The CDR3 is 14 residues long. Germline CDR1 SGHTA, CDR2 FQGNSA. The ends were cut back, 4 bases at V and 1 base at J, with 10 bases in the middle. The CDR3 here is CASSYEQGNTEAFF. The CDR3 nucleotides are TGTGCCAGCAGCTACGAACAGGGGAACACTGAAGCTTTCTTT.

The chain joins TRBV19 to TRBJ2-1; perhaps TRBD2 as D (6 bases). This CDR3 has 13 residues. Trimming left V 9 bases short and J 0 bases short, with 9 bases between. Germline lookup yields CDR1 LNHDA and CDR2 SQIVND (reference sequence). The DNA for the CDR3 is TGTGCCAGCGGCGGGGTCTCCTACAATGAGCAGTTCTTC. Translation gives CASGGVSYNEQFF.